Listed here are 24 T cell receptor beta chains from one sample, sequenced in a study of blood T cell repertoires in COVID-19. TCRdb's table, derived via immunoSEQ multiplex PCR, lists solely in-frame clones and lacks some. This sample has roughly 180,000 clones, with around 80% found just once. The source material was peripheral blood. All receptors come from a human donor in a cohort sampled during active COVID-19.

This clone has only a few counts. The chain joins TRBV30 to TRBJ1-5; D is ambiguous. From germline, CDR1 is GTSNPN and CDR2 SVGIG (reference sequence). The V end was cut by 2 bases, the J end by 3 bases, with 11 bases between. The CDR3 loop spans 14 amino acids. The CDR3 reads CAWSTSTVNQPQHF. The CDR3 bases are TGTGCCTGGAGTACGAGCACAGTCAATCAGCCCCAGCATTTT.

The V and J genes are TRBV5-4 and TRBJ1-1; 8 bases align to TRBD1. Germline V gives CDR1 SGHNT, CDR2 YYREEE (reference sequence). The CDR3 loop spans 14 amino acids. With V trimmed by 6 bases and J by 0 bases, 4 bases remained unmatched. CDR3 nucleotides: TGTGCCAGCACCCTACAGGGGGTGAACACTGAAGCTTTCTTT. Its translation is CASTLQGVNTEAFF. Full variable domain (remainder filled in from reference TRBV5-4 and TRBJ1-1): ETGVTQSPTHLIKTRGQQVTLRCSSQSGHNTVSWYQQALGQGPQFIFQYYREEENGRGNFPPRFSGLQFPNYSSELNVNALELDDSALYLCASTLQGVNTEAFFGQGTRLTVV.

The chain combines TRBV5-1 with TRBJ1-5; TRBD1 agrees at 9 bases. Trimming removed 0 bases from V and 8 bases from J; junction bases left unmatched: 6. The CDR3 covers 15 residues. Germline values: CDR1 SGHRS, CDR2 YFSETQ. The CDR3 protein is CASSLEGQGIEPQHF. CDR3 nucleotides: TGCGCCAGCAGCTTGGAGGGACAGGGTATCGAGCCCCAGCATTTT.

This chain connects TRBV15 to TRBJ2-5; 11 positions agree with TRBD2. CDR1 is LNHNV and CDR2 is YYDKDF in the germline V gene (reference sequence). After removal of 2 bases from V and 5 bases from J, the junction contained 4 bases not matched to a gene. This CDR3 contains 15 residues. The CDR3 bases are TGTGCCACCAGCAGAACTAGCGGGGGTGAGGAGACCCAGTACTTC. Translation gives CATSRTSGGEETQYF.

The chain has TRBV5-1 and TRBJ1-6, with D perhaps matching TRBD1 (5 bases). In germline, CDR1 is SGHRS, CDR2 YFSETQ. The ends were cut back, 0 bases at V and 9 bases at J, with 10 bases in the middle. The CDR3 is 14 amino acids. The CDR3 DNA sequence: TGCGCCAGCAGCTTGGCTGGGAGGGGTTCACCCCTCCACTTT. Its protein is CASSLAGRGSPLHF.

CDR3 DNA: TGTGCCAGCAGCTTGAAAGGGAGCTCCTACAATGAGCAGTTCTTC. Its translation is CASSLKGSSYNEQFF. The J gene is TRBJ2-1, the V gene TRBV5-4; D may be TRBD2 (5 bases). Germline-derived CDR1 and CDR2 are SGHNT and YYREEE (reference sequence). This CDR3 is built from 15 residues. The V end lost 1 base, the J end lost 0 bases, and 8 bases lay between the germline ends.

The chain employs TRBV6-6 and TRBJ2-1; TRBD1 aligns across 11 bases. Unmatched junction bases numbered 8, after V lost 5 bases and J lost 2 bases. CDR3 length: 17 residues. Germline V gene data show CDR1 as MNHNY and CDR2 as SVGAGI (reference sequence). The CDR3 reads CASSPLTGQGAYNEQFF. DNA of the CDR3: TGTGCCAGCAGTCCACTTACGGGACAGGGGGCCTACAATGAGCAGTTCTTC.

V and J are TRBV19 and TRBJ2-1; TRBD2 matches at 9 bases. This CDR3 is 12 amino acids long. V shed 10 bases and J 7 bases; nucleotides not matched to a gene: 5. Germline CDR1 is LNHDA and CDR2 is SQIVND (reference sequence). CDR3 nucleotide sequence: TGTGCCACCCTAGCGGGGTGGAATGAGCAGTTCTTC. Amino acids: CATLAGWNEQFF.

The J gene is TRBJ2-1, the V gene TRBV12-3 or TRBV12-4; possible D gene TRBD2, 6 bases. The CDR3 consists of 13 residues. The ends were cut back, 5 bases at V and 6 bases at J, with 11 bases in the middle. CDR3 nucleotide sequence: TGTGCCAGCAGTCTGCTCGGGGGCAATGAGCAGTTCTTC. Translating it yields CASSLLGGNEQFF.

The chain combines TRBV6-2 or TRBV6-3 with TRBJ2-1, with D hard to call. Trimming took 6 bases from V and 10 from J, leaving 25 bases between them. Germline loops: CDR1 MNHEY, CDR2 SVGEGT. The CDR3 sequence is 16 residues long. CDR3 in DNA: TGTGCCAGCAGCCCAAACCTAGGTTCGGCCAATGGAGAGCAGTTCTTC. This codes for CASSPNLGSANGEQFF.

This clone was found a few times. V usage is TRBV29-1 and J usage is TRBJ1-1; D unresolved. Germline lookup yields CDR1 SQVTM and CDR2 ANQGSEA. The CDR3 loop spans 12 amino acids. The V and J ends lost 0 bases and 6 bases respectively, with 8 bases between them. CDR3 amino acids: CSVEDYEAEAFF. The DNA for the CDR3 is TGCAGCGTTGAAGATTATGAGGCTGAAGCTTTCTTT.

The chain couples TRBV5-4 to TRBJ2-3; D is unresolved. Germline V gene lookup returns CDR1 SGHNT and CDR2 YYREEE (reference sequence). CDR3 length equals 13 residues. The V gene lost 4 bases and the J gene lost 2 bases, with 8 bases spanning the gap. For the CDR3, the DNA is TGTGCCAGCAGCCCCGGGTCCACAGATACGCAGTATTTT. This gives the protein CASSPGSTDTQYF.

The chain is built from TRBV5-1 and TRBJ2-6, with unresolved D. The CDR3 is 14 residues long. The V gene lost 3 bases and the J gene lost 0 bases, with 4 bases spanning the gap. Germline CDR1 is SGHRS and CDR2 is YFSETQ. In DNA form, the CDR3 reads TGCGCCAGCAGCTCGTCCTCTGGGGCCAACGTCCTGACTTTC. It codes for CASSSSSGANVLTF.

This chain uses TRBV6-5 with TRBJ1-6; D is possibly TRBD1 (5 bases). The CDR3 is 15 amino acids. The V gene lost 5 bases and the J gene lost 2 bases, with 10 bases spanning the gap. Germline V gene sequence: CDR1 MNHEY, CDR2 SVGAGI. CDR3 sequence reads: CASSPGNPYNSPLHF. The CDR3, as DNA: TGTGCCAGCAGTCCAGGGAACCCCTATAATTCACCCCTCCACTTT.

J is TRBJ2-1 and V is TRBV9, with a weak D call TRBD2 (5 bases). This CDR3 is built from 13 residues. Germline lookup yields CDR1 SGDLS and CDR2 YYNGEE. Trimming shortened V by 4 bases and J by 5 bases, and 10 bases separated the two germline ends. The CDR3 DNA reads TGTGCCAGCAGCTCTTCGGGAAACAATGAGCAGTTCTTC. Its translation: CASSSSGNNEQFF. The whole variable domain, remainder taken from reference TRBV9 and TRBJ2-1, is DSGVTQTPKHLITATGQRVTLRCSPRSGDLSVYWYQQSLDQGLQFLIQYYNGEERAKGNILERFSAQQFPDLHSELNLSSLELGDSALYFCASSSSGNNEQFFGPGTRLTVL.

The chain couples TRBV13 to TRBJ1-4; tentatively, D is TRBD1 (5 bases). V shed 4 bases and J shed 3 bases, with 15 bases lying between them. This CDR3 is 16 amino acids long. From germline, CDR1 is PRHDT and CDR2 FYEKMQ (reference sequence). Here the CDR3 DNA reads TGTGCCAGCAGCTCACCAACCCTGGGGCCTAATGAAAAACTGTTTTTT. Residues: CASSSPTLGPNEKLFF.

The chain combines TRBV19 with TRBJ1-2, with D possibly being TRBD1 (5 bases). The V gene lost 3 bases and the J gene lost 7 bases, with 9 bases spanning the gap. Germline V gene lookup returns CDR1 LNHDA and CDR2 SQIVND (reference sequence). This CDR3 is 12 amino acids long. CDR3 in DNA: TGTGCCAGTAGTATTACTACAGGTGGCTACACCTTC. This sequence encodes CASSITTGGYTF.

The rearrangement joins TRBV30 to TRBJ1-6, with TRBD1 matching 9 bases. The CDR3 runs 14 residues. Trimming cost V 0 bases and J 8 bases; bases outside gene matches: 2. In germline, CDR1 is GTSNPN, CDR2 SVGIG (reference sequence). CDR3 loop: CAWSVTGGYSPLHF. CDR3 bases: TGTGCCTGGAGTGTAACAGGGGGCTATTCACCCCTCCACTTT.

The gene calls are TRBV6-6 and TRBJ2-7, with D maybe TRBD1 (6 bases). The germline V and J ends were trimmed by 6 bases and 2 bases, with 11 bases remaining between them. Per the germline V gene, CDR1 is MNHNY and CDR2 is SVGAGI (reference sequence). This CDR3 contains 13 residues. CDR3 sequence (DNA): TGTGCCAGCAGCCCGACAGGTCCCTACGAGCAGTACTTC. This translates into CASSPTGPYEQYF.

The chain's CDR3 is CASSWAGGEQYF. The CDR3 region has the DNA TGTGCCAGCAGCTGGGCAGGGGGCGAGCAGTACTTC. V usage is TRBV5-5 and J usage is TRBJ2-7; 7 positions agree with TRBD1. The J segment lost 6 bases and the V segment lost 3 bases, leaving 3 bases of the junction unmatched. CDR3 size: 12 residues. CDR1 is SGHKS and CDR2 is YYEKEE in the germline V gene (reference sequence).

The chain links TRBV19 to TRBJ1-2, with 9 bases lining up with TRBD1. Germline V gives CDR1 LNHDA, CDR2 SQIVND (reference sequence). This CDR3 spans 14 amino acids. The V segment lost 4 bases and the J segment 8 bases; nucleotides outside the gene matches: 8. The CDR3 protein is CASSTGQGIGGYTF. The CDR3 nucleotides read TGTGCCAGTAGTACGGGACAGGGTATTGGAGGCTACACCTTC.

The V gene is TRBV19, the J gene TRBJ1-5; maybe TRBD1 (6 bases). The CDR3 extends over 15 amino acids. Trimming cost V 3 bases and J 3 bases, with 12 bases left between them. CDR1 and CDR2 (germline): LNHDA, SQIVND (reference sequence). This CDR3 is CASSIQGTYNQPQHF. CDR3 coding DNA: TGTGCCAGTAGTATTCAGGGGACCTACAATCAGCCCCAGCATTTT.

The chain combines TRBV10-2 with TRBJ2-7, with D maybe TRBD1 (6 bases). CDR1 and CDR2 from the germline V gene are WSHSY and SAAADI. CDR3 length equals 14 residues. Between the trimmed V and J ends, which lost 0 bases and 4 bases, there was a span of 10 bases. CDR3 sequence: CASSESETGYEQYF. In DNA form, the CDR3 reads TGCGCCAGCAGTGAGTCAGAGACAGGTTACGAGCAGTACTTC.

The CDR3 coding sequence is TGTGCCACCAGTGATCGCCGGGACTCTAGCAATGAGCAGTTCTTC. This sequence encodes CATSDRRDSSNEQFF. The V and J genes are TRBV24-1 and TRBJ2-1; tentative D call: TRBD2 (6 bases). V was trimmed by 3 bases and J by 6 bases, leaving 14 bases between them. The germline CDR1 and CDR2 sequences are KGHDR and SFDVKD. The CDR3 is 15 residues long.